This TCR beta chain was captured by sequencing in a study of OX40 agonist ivuxolimab in advanced cancers. Patients were ruled out by autoimmune disease history or systemic immunosuppression. This table comes from immunoSEQ multiplex PCR, and its TCRdb copy is limited to in-frame clones, with some not included. The table records 55,000 to 90,000 clones, just over 85% of them present only once. Study-wide results and caveats: Antigen targets of the expanded peripheral T cells went undetermined. Normalized expansion of T-cell clones was also low for some nonresponders. At 0.1 to 3.0 mg/kg, clonal expansion of CD4+ and CD8+ blood T cells had occurred by week 6.

Germline values: CDR1 MDHEN, CDR2 SYDVKM. The CDR3 sequence is 17 residues long. V shed 6 bases and J shed 0 bases, with 18 bases lying between them. This clone appeared a few times. Its antigen remains unknown. The sequence was collected from an adult with an advanced solid tumor such as melanoma, head and neck, liver or kidney cancer. Specimen: CD4+ or CD8+ T cells sorted from blood, collected in a trial of the OX40 agonist ivuxolimab. The J gene is TRBJ1-5, the V gene TRBV28; D is unclear. DNA for the CDR3: TGTGCCAGCAGATCCTTCCGGAGAGTAAATAGCAATCAGCCCCAGCATTTT. It yields the protein CASRSFRRVNSNQPQHF.